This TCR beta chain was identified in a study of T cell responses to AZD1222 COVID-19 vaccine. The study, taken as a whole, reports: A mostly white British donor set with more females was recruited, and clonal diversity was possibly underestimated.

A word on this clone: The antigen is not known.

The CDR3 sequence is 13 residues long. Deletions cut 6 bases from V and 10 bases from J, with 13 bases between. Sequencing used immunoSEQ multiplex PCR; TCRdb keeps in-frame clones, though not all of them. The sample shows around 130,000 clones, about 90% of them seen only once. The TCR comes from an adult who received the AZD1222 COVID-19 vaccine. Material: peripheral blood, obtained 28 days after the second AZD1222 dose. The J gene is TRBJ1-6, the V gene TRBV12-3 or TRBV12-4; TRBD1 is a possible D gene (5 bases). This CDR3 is CASRGLHGSPLHF. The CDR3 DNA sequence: TGTGCCAGCAGGGGACTGCACGGGTCACCCCTCCACTTT.